This TCR beta chain is from a study of T cell repertoires in cytomegalovirus infection. Each CDR3 protein gets one entry after TCRdb re-called the reads with MiXCR. Of around 540,000 distinct CDR3 sequences detected, around 30% appear once; the ten largest clones hold roughly 17%. A word on this clonotype: Antigen specificity is unknown.

Looked up from germline, CDR1 is GTSNPN and CDR2 is SVGIG (reference sequence). The CDR3 sequence is 12 residues long. Trimming removed 1 base from V and 7 bases from J, with 10 bases in between. The sample here was cultured PBMCs, taken from culture after CMV antigen stimulation. The chain links TRBV30 to TRBJ1-1; D gene ambiguous. The clonotype comes from a human donor in good health (CMV status not recorded). Some clones in this sample may be carry-over from other donors' samples. The CDR3: CAWSADIFEAFF. The CDR3 nucleotides are TGTGCCTGGAGTGCAGACATCTTTGAAGCTTTCTTT. Based on the CDR3 plus reference TRBV30 and TRBJ1-1, the full variable domain is SQTIHQWPATLVQPVGSPLSLECTVEGTSNPNLYWYRQAAGRGLQLLFYSVGIGQISSEVPQNLSASRPQDRQFILSSKKLLLSDSGFYLCAWSADIFEAFFGQGTRLTVV.